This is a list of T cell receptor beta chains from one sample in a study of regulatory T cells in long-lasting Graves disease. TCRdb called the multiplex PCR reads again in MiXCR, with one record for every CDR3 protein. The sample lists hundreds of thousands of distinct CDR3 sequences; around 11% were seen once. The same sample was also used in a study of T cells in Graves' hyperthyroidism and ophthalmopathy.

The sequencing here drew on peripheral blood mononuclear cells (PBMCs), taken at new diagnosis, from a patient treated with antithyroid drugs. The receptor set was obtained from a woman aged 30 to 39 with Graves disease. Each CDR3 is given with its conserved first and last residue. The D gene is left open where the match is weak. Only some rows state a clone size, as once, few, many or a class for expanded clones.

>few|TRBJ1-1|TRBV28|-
CASSPRGRWNTEAFF
TGTGCCAGCAGTCCACGCGGGCGATGGAACACTGAAGCTTTCTTT
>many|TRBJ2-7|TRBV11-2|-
CASSQHRVYEQYF
TGTGCCAGCAGCCAACACAGGGTCTACGAGCAGTACTTC
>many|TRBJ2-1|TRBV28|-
CASGSNPTYNEQFF
TGTGCCAGCGGGTCTAACCCGACTTACAATGAGCAGTTCTTC
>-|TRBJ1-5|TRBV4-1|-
CASSQRINQPQHF
TGCGCCAGCAGCCAACGGATAAATCAGCCCCAGCATTTT
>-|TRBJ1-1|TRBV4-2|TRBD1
CVSSQGTGGFNTEAFF
TGTGTCAGCAGCCAAGGGACAGGGGGGTTCAACACTGAAGCTTTCTTT
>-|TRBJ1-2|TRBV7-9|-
CASRSSPESPGPRYGYTF
TGTGCCAGCAGGTCCAGCCCGGAGTCTCCGGGACCACGGTATGGCTACACCTTC
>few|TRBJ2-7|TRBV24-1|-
CATSSSASYEQYF
TGTGCCACCAGCAGTTCAGCCTCCTACGAGCAGTACTTC
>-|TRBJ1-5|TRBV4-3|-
CASSQDRRDGPQHF
TGCGCCAGCAGCCAAGATCGGAGGGACGGGCCCCAGCATTTT
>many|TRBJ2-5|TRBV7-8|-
CASSLVSGSGETQYF
TGTGCCAGCAGCTTAGTATCCGGGAGTGGGGAGACCCAGTACTTC
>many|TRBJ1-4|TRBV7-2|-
CASSSDPNRIEKLFF
TGTGCCAGCAGCTCGGACCCCAACCGAATTGAAAAACTGTTTTTT